The sample holds one count of the clone carrying this T cell receptor beta chain. Its antigen is as yet unknown. This entry is derived from a study of T cell responses to AZD1222 COVID-19 vaccine. Study observations and caveats: Females outnumbered males among donors, who were mostly white British; clonal diversity was possibly underestimated.

This table comes from immunoSEQ multiplex PCR, and its TCRdb copy is limited to in-frame clones, with some not included. The sample lists about 97,000 clones, around 89% occurring once. CDR3 size: 13 residues. Losses at the gene ends were 6 bases for V and 7 bases for J; bases not matched to a gene: 4. Looked up from germline, CDR1 is MDHEN and CDR2 is SYDVKM. The starting material was peripheral blood, obtained on day 0 of AZD1222 vaccination. V usage is TRBV28 and J usage is TRBJ1-5; 9 bases are shared with TRBD1. The TCR sequence derives from an adult in good health. For the CDR3, the DNA is TGTGCCAGCAGCTTAGACAGGGGGCAGCCCCAGCATTTT. Translation: CASSLDRGQPQHF.